These T cell receptor beta chains were read from a single sample in a study of blood T cell repertoires in COVID-19. Only in-frame clones appear in the TCRdb table, and some are missing; sequencing was by immunoSEQ multiplex PCR. This sample has more than 200,000 clones, with around 90% found just once. Sequencing was performed on peripheral blood. The receptors come from a man of 80 years or more with acute or convalescent COVID-19. Both conserved end residues are part of each CDR3. A D gene is named only where the DNA matches it firmly. Rows give clone size only sometimes, using once, few, many, or a class for an expanded clone.

clone_size	v_call	j_call	d_call	cdr3_aa	cdr3_nt
once	TRBV7-3	TRBJ1-1	-	CASSSDMNTEAFF	TGTGCCAGCAGCTCAGATATGAACACTGAAGCTTTCTTT
-	TRBV21-1	TRBJ2-2	-	CASSKDRDRGAGELFF	TGTGCCAGCAGCAAAGATCGGGACAGGGGGGCCGGGGAGCTGTTTTTT
-	TRBV6-6	TRBJ2-7	TRBD2	CASSPDYSGGGYEQYF	TGTGCCAGCAGTCCCGACTATAGCGGGGGCGGGTACGAGCAGTACTTC
-	TRBV7-6	TRBJ1-1	-	CASSQDTGVDTEAFF	TGTGCCAGCAGCCAAGACACCGGGGTGGACACTGAAGCTTTCTTT
-	TRBV28	TRBJ1-5	TRBD1	CASSFDRERNQPQHF	TGTGCCAGCAGTTTCGACAGGGAACGCAATCAGCCCCAGCATTTT
-	TRBV7-2	TRBJ1-5	TRBD1	CASSLDWDRGLMSNQPQHF	TGTGCCAGCAGCTTAGATTGGGACAGGGGGCTGATGAGCAATCAGCCCCAGCATTTT
-	TRBV11-2	TRBJ2-3	-	CASSLDFRRSTDTQYF	TGTGCCAGCAGCTTAGATTTTCGCAGAAGCACAGATACGCAGTATTTT
-	TRBV6-2/TRBV6-3	TRBJ2-6	TRBD1	CASSRSGQTSGANVLTF	TGTGCCAGCAGTCGGTCGGGACAGACTTCTGGGGCCAACGTCCTGACTTTC
-	TRBV7-2	TRBJ2-5	TRBD2	CASSLDGGRATQYF	TGTGCCAGCAGCTTAGATGGCGGGAGGGCAACCCAGTACTTC
-	TRBV29-1	TRBJ2-1	TRBD2	CSVEPGGSYNEQFF	TGCAGCGTTGAACCGGGCGGGAGCTACAATGAGCAGTTCTTC
-	TRBV3-1/TRBV3-2	TRBJ2-7	-	CASSQSLDSYEQYF	TGTGCCAGCAGCCAGTCCTTGGACAGCTACGAGCAGTACTTC
-	TRBV6-5	TRBJ1-3	-	CASSYSTGDTIYF	TGTGCCAGCAGTTACTCGACAGGCGACACCATATATTTT
-	TRBV7-3	TRBJ2-3	-	CASSLLGSTDTQYF	TGTGCCAGCAGCTTACTAGGTAGCACAGATACGCAGTATTTT
once	TRBV3-1/TRBV3-2	TRBJ1-4	-	CASSHRTVATNEKLFF	TGTGCCAGCAGCCATCGAACAGTTGCAACTAATGAAAAACTGTTTTTT
-	TRBV6-2/TRBV6-3	TRBJ1-2	-	CASSYEGFGYTF	TGTGCCAGCAGTTACGAGGGTTTCGGCTACACCTTC
few	TRBV7-2	TRBJ2-7	-	CASSSNPGVNEQYF	TGTGCCAGCAGCTCCAATCCGGGGGTGAACGAGCAGTACTTC
few	TRBV20-1	TRBJ2-1	-	CSATNMYEFF	TGCAGTGCCACTAACATGTACGAGTTCTTC
-	TRBV29-1	TRBJ1-1	-	CSALRQLNTEAFF	TGCAGCGCCCTGAGACAGTTAAACACTGAAGCTTTCTTT
-	TRBV19	TRBJ2-2	TRBD2	CASSYWTSGTGAGELFF	TGTGCCAGTAGTTACTGGACTAGCGGGACAGGGGCCGGGGAGCTGTTTTTT
-	TRBV5-5	TRBJ2-5	-	CASSSAGAYETQYF	TGTGCCAGCAGCTCCGCAGGGGCGTATGAGACCCAGTACTTC
-	TRBV5-1	TRBJ2-5	TRBD2	CASSLTGGPFTQYF	TGCGCCAGCAGCCTAACGGGGGGACCATTCACCCAGTACTTC
few	TRBV6-5	TRBJ2-1	TRBD1	CASSYSGQGYNEQFF	TGTGCCAGCAGTTACTCCGGACAGGGCTACAATGAGCAGTTCTTC
-	TRBV3-1/TRBV3-2	TRBJ1-1	TRBD1	CASSFGQGGTEAFF	TGTGCCAGCAGCTTTGGACAGGGAGGCACTGAAGCTTTCTTT
-	TRBV19	TRBJ1-5	-	CASSIWSNSNQPQHF	TGTGCCAGTAGTATTTGGAGCAATAGCAATCAGCCCCAGCATTTT
-	TRBV5-1	TRBJ2-3	TRBD2	CASSLGSGGATDTQYF	TGCGCCAGCAGCTTGGGAAGCGGGGGGGCCACAGATACGCAGTATTTT
-	TRBV27	TRBJ2-1	TRBD2	CASFARLAGPGNEQFF	TGTGCCAGCTTCGCTCGACTAGCGGGGCCCGGGAATGAGCAGTTCTTC
-	TRBV7-9	TRBJ2-1	-	CASSLLGRLGLSEQFF	TGTGCCAGCAGCTTATTGGGGCGGTTGGGGCTCAGTGAGCAGTTCTTC
-	TRBV6-2/TRBV6-3	TRBJ1-5	-	CASSYEVGQPQHF	TGTGCCAGCAGTTACGAGGTAGGCCAGCCCCAGCATTTT
-	TRBV27	TRBJ2-1	TRBD2	CASSPRLAGYTDEQFF	TGTGCCAGCAGCCCTCGACTAGCGGGCTACACGGATGAGCAGTTCTTC
-	TRBV12-3/TRBV12-4	TRBJ2-5	-	CAIRMEGVETQYF	TGTGCCATTCGCATGGAGGGAGTTGAGACCCAGTACTTC
-	TRBV2	TRBJ1-5	TRBD1	CASSLTGGLGHF	TGTGCCAGCAGTCTAACAGGGGGCTTAGGGCATTTT
-	TRBV11-2	TRBJ2-2	TRBD1	CASSVRGPTGELFF	TGTGCCAGCAGCGTAAGGGGGCCCACCGGGGAGCTGTTTTTT
-	TRBV12-3/TRBV12-4	TRBJ2-3	-	CASSFADTQYF	TGTGCCAGCAGTTTTGCGGATACGCAGTATTTT
-	TRBV7-6	TRBJ2-1	-	CASSLVGGDAYNEQFF	TGTGCCAGCAGCTTAGTAGGGGGAGACGCCTACAATGAGCAGTTCTTC
-	TRBV18	TRBJ2-7	TRBD1	CASSPGTVFTYEQYF	TGTGCCAGCTCACCAGGGACAGTATTTACCTACGAGCAGTACTTC
-	TRBV2	TRBJ2-5	TRBD1	CASSDPTGLETQYF	TGTGCCAGCAGTGACCCGACAGGGCTAGAGACCCAGTACTTC
-	TRBV19	TRBJ1-1	-	CASSLGGGSVTEAFF	TGTGCCAGTAGCCTTGGTGGAGGGTCGGTCACTGAAGCTTTCTTT
-	TRBV7-9	TRBJ2-1	TRBD2	CASSPGTSGIQNEQFF	TGTGCCAGCAGCCCAGGGACTAGCGGGATACAAAATGAGCAGTTCTTC
once	TRBV29-1	TRBJ1-1	TRBD1	CSVAKGAFKGLNTEAFF	TGCAGCGTTGCGAAGGGGGCCTTCAAGGGGCTGAACACTGAAGCTTTCTTT
-	TRBV6-5	TRBJ1-2	-	CASSSGWGYTF	TGTGCCAGCAGCTCCGGGTGGGGCTACACCTTC